The rows below give T cell receptor beta chains drawn from one sample of a study of blood T cell repertoires in COVID-19. Using immunoSEQ multiplex PCR, the repertoire was profiled, and TCRdb retains in-frame clones only, with some absent. The sample gives 100,000 to 150,000 clones, about 89% of which show up once; 15% to 20% is in the top ten. Specimen: peripheral blood. Every receptor here comes from a man aged 50 or older with active or convalescent COVID-19. Each CDR3 is given with its conserved first and last residue. The D gene is left open where the match is weak. The size of a clone is reported for some rows only, either as once, few or many, or as a class for expanded clones.

D: TRBD1
J: TRBJ2-3
size: NA
V: TRBV5-1
DNA: TGCGCCAGCAGCTTGGAACCGGGACAGGTTAGCACAGATACGCAGTATTTT
CDR3: CASSLEPGQVSTDTQYF

D: TRBD2
J: TRBJ2-7
size: NA
V: TRBV7-2
DNA: TGTGCCAGCAGCTCCCTAGCGGGCACCTACGAGCAGTACTTC
CDR3: CASSSLAGTYEQYF

D: TRBD1
J: TRBJ2-5
size: NA
V: TRBV11-2
DNA: TGTGCCAGCAGCCCCAAGGGGGCGCGGAACCAAGAGACCCAGTACTTC
CDR3: CASSPKGARNQETQYF

D: TRBD1
J: TRBJ1-6
size: NA
V: TRBV5-6
DNA: TGTGCCAGCAGCTTAAACAGGGGCCGCCATGAGTCACCCCTCCACTTT
CDR3: CASSLNRGRHESPLHF

D: TRBD1
J: TRBJ2-6
size: NA
V: TRBV11-2
DNA: TGTGCCAGCAGCCCCGGGACAGGCTCTGGGGCCAACGTCCTGACTTTC
CDR3: CASSPGTGSGANVLTF

D: TRBD2
J: TRBJ2-7
size: NA
V: TRBV3-1/TRBV3-2
DNA: TGTGCCAGCAGCCACCCGGGACTAGCGGTGAGCTACGAGCAGTACTTC
CDR3: CASSHPGLAVSYEQYF

D: NA
J: TRBJ1-6
size: NA
V: TRBV7-6
DNA: TGTGCCAGCAGCTTGGGGCAGGGAGGGAGTAATTCACCCCTCCACTTT
CDR3: CASSLGQGGSNSPLHF

D: NA
J: TRBJ2-5
size: NA
V: TRBV5-5
DNA: TGTGCCAGCAGCTTGGCTTTCCAAGAGACCCAGTACTTC
CDR3: CASSLAFQETQYF

D: TRBD1
J: TRBJ1-2
size: NA
V: TRBV6-6
DNA: TGTGCCAGCAGCCAGGGACAGGAGGGGGAGGGCTACACCTTC
CDR3: CASSQGQEGEGYTF

D: TRBD1
J: TRBJ1-2
size: NA
V: TRBV5-5
DNA: TGTGCCAGCAGCTTGGGGACGGGACAGGGGAACTATGGCTACACCTTC
CDR3: CASSLGTGQGNYGYTF

D: NA
J: TRBJ1-6
size: NA
V: TRBV15
DNA: TGTGCCACCACTGGTCAACAGTTTTCTAATTCACCCCTCCACTTT
CDR3: CATTGQQFSNSPLHF

D: NA
J: TRBJ1-5
size: NA
V: TRBV10-3
DNA: TGTGCCATCAGTGAGCCGAAAGGAGGAAGCAATCAGCCCCAGCATTTT
CDR3: CAISEPKGGSNQPQHF

D: NA
J: TRBJ2-5
size: NA
V: TRBV27
DNA: TGTGCCAGCAGATTCCCGGGGGGCCGCCGCCAAGAGACCCAGTACTTC
CDR3: CASRFPGGRRQETQYF

D: NA
J: TRBJ2-3
size: once
V: TRBV6-1
DNA: TGTGCCAGCAGTGAAGCAGGGGGAGAATCAGATACGCAGTATTTT
CDR3: CASSEAGGESDTQYF

D: TRBD1
J: TRBJ1-5
size: NA
V: TRBV11-3
DNA: TGTGCCAGCAGCCCGGGTGATCGCAGGGGGCTCAATCAGCCCCAGCATTTT
CDR3: CASSPGDRRGLNQPQHF

D: NA
J: TRBJ1-2
size: once
V: TRBV5-1
DNA: TGCGCCAGCAGCTTGTTACAGGGAAATAGTGGCTACACCTTC
CDR3: CASSLLQGNSGYTF

D: NA
J: TRBJ2-7
size: NA
V: TRBV10-1
DNA: TGCGCCAGCAGTGATCATTCTGCCTTAGGGGACGAGCAGTACTTC
CDR3: CASSDHSALGDEQYF

D: NA
J: TRBJ2-3
size: NA
V: TRBV13
DNA: TGTGCCAGCAGCTTAGCGGGACTGGGGGGCACAGATACGCAGTATTTT
CDR3: CASSLAGLGGTDTQYF

D: NA
J: TRBJ1-4
size: NA
V: TRBV24-1
DNA: TGTGCCACCAGTGACTCCCCTGCTGACAGTCCAAATGAAAAACTGTTTTTT
CDR3: CATSDSPADSPNEKLFF

D: TRBD2
J: TRBJ2-5
size: NA
V: TRBV9
DNA: TGTGCCAGCAGCGTAGCCAGCGGGGGGGCCGGAGAGACCCAGTACTTC
CDR3: CASSVASGGAGETQYF

D: NA
J: TRBJ1-2
size: few
V: TRBV2
DNA: TGTGCCAGCAGTACAAATTATGGCTACACCTTC
CDR3: CASSTNYGYTF

D: NA
J: TRBJ1-1
size: NA
V: TRBV6-5
DNA: TGTGCCAGCAATCGCGAACCCCGCCCGGGCACTGAAGCTTTCTTT
CDR3: CASNREPRPGTEAFF

D: TRBD1
J: TRBJ1-1
size: NA
V: TRBV5-6
DNA: TGTGCCAGCAGCCAGATAAACAGGGGCTTAAACACTGAAGCTTTCTTT
CDR3: CASSQINRGLNTEAFF

D: NA
J: TRBJ2-3
size: NA
V: TRBV4-3
DNA: TGCGCCAGCAGCCAAGATGCTAACACAGATACGCAGTATTTT
CDR3: CASSQDANTDTQYF

D: NA
J: TRBJ2-2
size: NA
V: TRBV14
DNA: TGTGCCAGCAGCCAAGTCAGGGTGGGCACCGGGGAGCTGTTTTTT
CDR3: CASSQVRVGTGELFF

D: TRBD1
J: TRBJ2-5
size: NA
V: TRBV5-8
DNA: TGTGCCAGCAGCTTGGTTTTCGGACAGGCCGGGGAGACCCAGTACTTC
CDR3: CASSLVFGQAGETQYF

D: TRBD2
J: TRBJ2-4
size: NA
V: TRBV5-1
DNA: TGCGCCAGCAGCTTGGAGGGCGGGGGGCCGAGGTACTTC
CDR3: CASSLEGGGPRYF

D: NA
J: TRBJ1-5
size: NA
V: TRBV2
DNA: TGTGCCAGCAGTGAAGCGCGGGTCCGACAGCCCCAGCATTTT
CDR3: CASSEARVRQPQHF

D: TRBD1
J: TRBJ2-2
size: NA
V: TRBV5-1
DNA: TGCGCCAGCAGCTTGGATGGACAGGGTAACACCGGGGAGCTGTTTTTT
CDR3: CASSLDGQGNTGELFF

D: TRBD2
J: TRBJ2-3
size: NA
V: TRBV29-1
DNA: TGCAGCGGTTGGGCATGGCTAGCGGGAGGCGATACGCAGTATTTT
CDR3: CSGWAWLAGGDTQYF

D: TRBD2
J: TRBJ2-1
size: NA
V: TRBV24-1
DNA: TGTGCCACCAGTGAACCGAGCGGGGAGAGCTCCTACAATGAGCAGTTCTTC
CDR3: CATSEPSGESSYNEQFF

D: TRBD1
J: TRBJ1-3
size: NA
V: TRBV30
DNA: TGTGCCTGGAAGCTTGGGACAGGGGCACATCCATCTGGAAACACCATATATTTT
CDR3: CAWKLGTGAHPSGNTIYF

D: NA
J: TRBJ2-5
size: once
V: TRBV29-1
DNA: TGCAGCGCGGGACCTGGCGGGGAGACCCAGTACTTC
CDR3: CSAGPGGETQYF

D: NA
J: TRBJ1-5
size: NA
V: TRBV2
DNA: TGTGCCAGCACACCCCAATTCCTAAATCAGCCCCAGCATTTT
CDR3: CASTPQFLNQPQHF

D: NA
J: TRBJ2-1
size: NA
V: TRBV5-1
DNA: TGCGCCAGCAGCCCACAGACGGGGAATGAGCAGTTCTTC
CDR3: CASSPQTGNEQFF

D: TRBD2
J: TRBJ2-7
size: few
V: TRBV9
DNA: TGTGCCAGCAGCCCTTTAGCGGGGCCTTACGAGCAGTACTTC
CDR3: CASSPLAGPYEQYF